This TCR beta chain derives from a study of T cell repertoires in cytomegalovirus infection. Study-level information: Public TCR beta signature analysis indicated the presence of both CMV infection and matching HLA type.

CDR1 is SGHTA, CDR2 FQGNSA, per germline. With V trimmed by 0 bases and J by 4 bases, 5 bases remained unmatched. The CDR3 consists of 16 residues. TCRdb used MiXCR to reprocess the reads, holding one entry per CDR3 protein. The table records 500,000 or so distinct CDR3 sequences, about 15% of them present only once. This clonotype was seen at least ten times. The antigen remains undetermined. The study's findings and limits: Clonotype analysis showed dominance of the ex vivo response by HLA-C-restricted CMV-specific TCR beta clonotypes. Carriers of CMV and the relevant HLA type were discriminated by public TCR beta frequency.

Specimen: CD8+ T cells from PBMCs. The rearrangement joins TRBV7-2 to TRBJ1-2; TRBD1 matches 10 bases. The TCR sequence derives from a human donor in good health (CMV status not recorded). Some clones in this sample may be carry-over from other donors' samples. CDR3 coding DNA: TGTGCCAGCAGCTTAGCCGGGACAGGGGCCCGCTATGGCTACACCTTC. Translated: CASSLAGTGARYGYTF.